This T cell receptor beta chain originates from a study of Graves' ophthalmopathy and Graves' hyperthyroidism. Scientists amplified the TCR beta CDR3 regions from RNA transcripts. Amplification began with first-round RT-PCR using HTBI primers, then second-round multiplex PCR was performed. Each CDR3 protein is one row after TCRdb ran MiXCR on the multiplex PCR reads. The table lists around 600,000 distinct CDR3 sequences, roughly two fifths of them singletons. Study findings and constraints: The model's ophthalmopathy progression predictions had approximately 71% sensitivity and 72% to 75% specificity.

All donors with ophthalmopathy were recorded as having moderate-to-severe activity, CAS ≥3, NOSPECS ≥4 and a duration under 3 months. In this cohort, patients with other autoimmune diseases, uncontrolled infections, pregnancy or lactation were excluded. The PBMCs had their origin in 7.5 to 10 ml of fresh peripheral blood. The CDR3 totals 13 residues. The germline V and J ends were trimmed by 3 bases and 5 bases, with 11 bases remaining between them. CDR1 is SGDLS and CDR2 is YYNGEE in the germline V gene. This clonotype was seen many times. Antigen unknown. V usage is TRBV9 and J usage is TRBJ2-5; tentatively, D is TRBD2 (6 bases). This receptor was identified in an adult man with Graves' ophthalmopathy. Sample: peripheral blood. CDR3 nucleotides: TGTGCCAGCAGCGGACGGGAGAGCGAGACCCAGTACTTC. Its translation is CASSGRESETQYF.